This is a list of T cell receptor beta chains from one sample in a study of early T cells in non-severe SARS-CoV-2 infection. TCRdb ran MiXCR on the 5' RACE reads and lists one entry per CDR3 protein. The data show roughly 69,000 distinct CDR3 sequences, 9.5% seen once. Sequencing was performed on whole blood. The source is an adult who was a healthcare worker with PCR-confirmed SARS-CoV-2 infection or an uninfected control (not recorded which). Both conserved end residues are part of each CDR3. D genes are given only for firm matches. Some rows have no size entry. The others give once, few or many, or a class for an expanded clone.

J: TRBJ2-3
size: few
V: TRBV9
D: -
DNA: TGTGCCAGCAGCGTAGAGGTTGGGGGGGATACGCAGTATTTT
CDR3: CASSVEVGGDTQYF

J: TRBJ2-3
size: many
V: TRBV7-6
D: TRBD2
DNA: TGTGCCAGCAGCGCCCCTCCGGGACTAGCGGGAGGGCCTACAGATACGCAGTATTTT
CDR3: CASSAPPGLAGGPTDTQYF

J: TRBJ1-1
size: few
V: TRBV5-1
D: -
DNA: TGCGCCAGCAGCTTGGATAACCCGAACACTGAAGCTTTCTTT
CDR3: CASSLDNPNTEAFF

J: TRBJ2-5
size: many
V: TRBV3-1
D: TRBD1
DNA: TGTGCCAGCAGGTTACAGGGGCAAGAGACCCAGTACTTC
CDR3: CASRLQGQETQYF

J: TRBJ1-2
size: many
V: TRBV7-8
D: TRBD1
DNA: TGTGCCAGCAGCCCGAAACGGACAGGGATTGTTAGCTACACCTTC
CDR3: CASSPKRTGIVSYTF

J: TRBJ2-1
size: many
V: TRBV27
D: -
DNA: TGTGCCAGCAGAGGACAGTCCAATGAGCAGTTCTTC
CDR3: CASRGQSNEQFF

J: TRBJ1-1
size: many
V: TRBV5-6
D: -
DNA: TGTGCCAGCAGCTTGGTACGGGAAAACACTGAAGCTTTCTTT
CDR3: CASSLVRENTEAFF

J: TRBJ2-1
size: -
V: TRBV24-1
D: TRBD1
DNA: TGTGCCACCAGCGGGACAGGCCCGAACAATGAGCAGTTCTTC
CDR3: CATSGTGPNNEQFF

J: TRBJ2-7
size: many
V: TRBV10-1
D: TRBD2
DNA: TGCGCCAGCAGTAGGGGACTACCTTCCTACGAGCAGTACTTC
CDR3: CASSRGLPSYEQYF

J: TRBJ2-5
size: many
V: TRBV12-3/TRBV12-4
D: TRBD1
DNA: TGTGCCAGCAGTTTTGGACAGGAAGAGACCCAGTACTTC
CDR3: CASSFGQEETQYF

J: TRBJ1-3
size: -
V: TRBV12-3/TRBV12-4
D: -
DNA: TGTGCCAGCAATACAGGGTTCGGCGGAAACACCATATATTTT
CDR3: CASNTGFGGNTIYF

J: TRBJ2-7
size: few
V: TRBV20-1
D: TRBD2
DNA: TGCAGTGCTAGAGGGACTAGCGGGAGTCCCTACGAGCAGTACTTC
CDR3: CSARGTSGSPYEQYF

J: TRBJ1-1
size: many
V: TRBV28
D: TRBD1
DNA: TGTGCCAGCAGTTTCCTTGGACAGGGAAGGACTGAAGCTTTCTTT
CDR3: CASSFLGQGRTEAFF

J: TRBJ1-4
size: many
V: TRBV20-1
D: -
DNA: TGCAGTGCTCCGGCGTCAACTAATGAAAAACTGTTTTTT
CDR3: CSAPASTNEKLFF

J: TRBJ2-3
size: few
V: TRBV7-3
D: -
DNA: TGTGCCAGCAGCTTGGGGGCACGCACAGATACGCAGTATTTT
CDR3: CASSLGARTDTQYF

J: TRBJ2-7
size: -
V: TRBV3-1
D: -
DNA: TGTGCCAGCAGCCAGACTAGGTCCTACGAGCAGTACTTC
CDR3: CASSQTRSYEQYF

J: TRBJ2-2
size: few
V: TRBV5-1
D: -
DNA: TGCGCCAGCAGCTTTGGCGAGTACACCGGGGAGCTGTTTTTT
CDR3: CASSFGEYTGELFF

J: TRBJ1-1
size: -
V: TRBV11-2
D: -
DNA: TGTGCCAGCAGCAACCTCCCGGAAACTGAAGCTTTCTTT
CDR3: CASSNLPETEAFF

J: TRBJ2-3
size: -
V: TRBV14
D: -
DNA: TGTGCCAGCAGCCAAGATGTATCCAACACAGATACGCAGTATTTT
CDR3: CASSQDVSNTDTQYF

J: TRBJ1-2
size: -
V: TRBV9
D: -
DNA: TGTGCCAGCAGCGCCCAGAAAAACTATGGCTACACCTTC
CDR3: CASSAQKNYGYTF

J: TRBJ2-5
size: -
V: TRBV12-3/TRBV12-4
D: -
DNA: TGTGCCAGCAGTCTCCCCGTTGGGGACCAGTACTTC
CDR3: CASSLPVGDQYF

J: TRBJ1-1
size: -
V: TRBV7-3
D: -
DNA: TGTGCCAGCAGCTTAACTCCGGACGCAGGGACTGAAGCTTTCTTT
CDR3: CASSLTPDAGTEAFF

J: TRBJ1-6
size: many
V: TRBV6-1
D: -
DNA: TGTGCCAGCAGGACGAGCTCCTATAATTCACCCCTCCACTTT
CDR3: CASRTSSYNSPLHF

J: TRBJ1-2
size: many
V: TRBV4-2
D: -
DNA: TGTGCCAGCAGCCAAGATGAAAGCAGCCTCTATGGCTACACCTTC
CDR3: CASSQDESSLYGYTF

J: TRBJ1-6
size: -
V: TRBV13
D: TRBD1
DNA: TGTGCCAGCAGCCCCGCGGGACAGGGAGCTTCACCCCTCCACTTT
CDR3: CASSPAGQGASPLHF

J: TRBJ2-1
size: many
V: TRBV11-2
D: -
DNA: TGTGCCAGCAACCATCGGACTGACTACAATGAGCAGTTCTTC
CDR3: CASNHRTDYNEQFF

J: TRBJ2-2
size: few
V: TRBV7-6
D: -
DNA: TGTGCCAGCAGCTTTTCCGAGGACACGGTGGCCGGGGAGCTGTTTTTT
CDR3: CASSFSEDTVAGELFF

J: TRBJ2-3
size: many
V: TRBV10-3
D: TRBD1
DNA: TGTGCCATCAGTGGATGGGACAGGGGGCGGGATACGCAGTATTTT
CDR3: CAISGWDRGRDTQYF

J: TRBJ1-2
size: few
V: TRBV30
D: TRBD1
DNA: TGTGCCTGTCGGACAGGTTATGGCTACACCTTC
CDR3: CACRTGYGYTF

J: TRBJ2-7
size: few
V: TRBV10-2
D: TRBD2
DNA: TGCGCCAGCAGTGGAACTAGCGGGGGGGCCGGGGCCTCCTACGAGCAGTACTTC
CDR3: CASSGTSGGAGASYEQYF

J: TRBJ2-3
size: -
V: TRBV7-3
D: -
DNA: TGTGCCAGCAGCTCATACGGGACTAGCACAGATACGCAGTATTTT
CDR3: CASSSYGTSTDTQYF

J: TRBJ1-5
size: many
V: TRBV27
D: -
DNA: TGTGCCAGCAGCCTGGACACACATCAGCCCCAGCATTTT
CDR3: CASSLDTHQPQHF

J: TRBJ2-1
size: -
V: TRBV14
D: -
DNA: TGTGCCAGCAACATCAGGCCTAGCTCCTACAATGAGCAGTTCTTC
CDR3: CASNIRPSSYNEQFF

J: TRBJ2-6
size: many
V: TRBV6-4
D: -
DNA: TGTGCCAGCAGTGTGACAGCCTCTGGGGCCAACGTCCTGACTTTC
CDR3: CASSVTASGANVLTF

J: TRBJ2-3
size: -
V: TRBV2
D: TRBD2
DNA: TGTGCCAGCAGGCAGGGTACTAGCGGGAGCCATACGCAGTATTTT
CDR3: CASRQGTSGSHTQYF

J: TRBJ2-3
size: few
V: TRBV6-6
D: TRBD1
DNA: TGTGCCAGCAGCTTCGGAAGGACAGGGGTAACAGATACGCAGTATTTT
CDR3: CASSFGRTGVTDTQYF

J: TRBJ1-5
size: many
V: TRBV5-1
D: -
DNA: TGCGCCAGCAGCTTGGATGATGCCAGCAATCAGCCCCAGCATTTT
CDR3: CASSLDDASNQPQHF

J: TRBJ1-4
size: many
V: TRBV7-8
D: -
DNA: TGTGCCAGCAGCTTAGCCGGGGGTCTTAATGAAAAACTGTTTTTT
CDR3: CASSLAGGLNEKLFF

J: TRBJ2-1
size: many
V: TRBV18
D: TRBD1
DNA: TGTGCCAGCTCGGCCTGGACAGGGACGGTAAATGAGCAGTTCTTC
CDR3: CASSAWTGTVNEQFF

J: TRBJ2-6
size: many
V: TRBV27
D: -
DNA: TGTGCCAGCAGTTTTAGGACAGGGGCCAACGTCCTGACTTTC
CDR3: CASSFRTGANVLTF

J: TRBJ1-1
size: few
V: TRBV5-1
D: -
DNA: TGCGCCAGCAGCTTGGTAGGCCCGAACACTGAAGCTTTCTTT
CDR3: CASSLVGPNTEAFF

J: TRBJ1-1
size: few
V: TRBV15
D: -
DNA: TGTGCCACCAGCAGAGATCTCTGGGGGGAAGCTTTCTTT
CDR3: CATSRDLWGEAFF

J: TRBJ1-5
size: many
V: TRBV21-1
D: -
DNA: TGTGCCAGCAGCAAAGTACCAGGACAGGGGGAATATAGCAATCAGCCCCAGCATTTT
CDR3: CASSKVPGQGEYSNQPQHF

J: TRBJ1-2
size: -
V: TRBV2
D: TRBD1
DNA: TGTGCCAGCAACAGGGGAGGAGGGTACTATGGCTACACCTTC
CDR3: CASNRGGGYYGYTF

J: TRBJ2-3
size: many
V: TRBV5-5
D: -
DNA: TGTGCCAGCAGCTTGATGGGGGGCGTTAGCACAGATACGCAGTATTTT
CDR3: CASSLMGGVSTDTQYF

J: TRBJ1-2
size: many
V: TRBV5-5
D: TRBD1
DNA: TGTGCCAGCAGCTTGGCAGGGGGCTATGGCTACACCTTC
CDR3: CASSLAGGYGYTF

J: TRBJ1-1
size: -
V: TRBV18
D: -
DNA: TGTGCCAGCTATGAGGCGCTGAACACTGAAGCTTTCTTT
CDR3: CASYEALNTEAFF

J: TRBJ2-1
size: -
V: TRBV7-9
D: TRBD1
DNA: TGTGCCAGCAGCTTGGCCCAACTCGGGACAGGGGGCGTTGAGCAGTTCTTC
CDR3: CASSLAQLGTGGVEQFF

J: TRBJ2-3
size: few
V: TRBV20-1
D: -
DNA: TGCAGTGCTAGCCAACCTCCCTATACGCAGTATTTT
CDR3: CSASQPPYTQYF

J: TRBJ2-6
size: many
V: TRBV29-1
D: -
DNA: TGCAGCGTTGAAGGGGGACCTGGGGCCAACGTCCTGACTTTC
CDR3: CSVEGGPGANVLTF

J: TRBJ1-1
size: -
V: TRBV29-1
D: -
DNA: TGCAGCGTTGGGAGAAGGTCACAGCCGATGAACACTGAAGCTTTCTTT
CDR3: CSVGRRSQPMNTEAFF

J: TRBJ2-1
size: many
V: TRBV29-1
D: -
DNA: TGCAGCGTTGAGTCATCGGAAAAGCAGTTCTTC
CDR3: CSVESSEKQFF

J: TRBJ2-6
size: many
V: TRBV12-3/TRBV12-4
D: -
DNA: TGTGCCAGCAGTTTTCTACAGGGACAATCGCGCTCTGGGGCCAACGTCCTGACTTTC
CDR3: CASSFLQGQSRSGANVLTF

J: TRBJ2-1
size: -
V: TRBV11-3
D: -
DNA: TGTGCCAGCAGCTTAGGTTACAACAATGAGCAGTTCTTC
CDR3: CASSLGYNNEQFF

J: TRBJ2-1
size: few
V: TRBV11-2
D: TRBD2
DNA: TGTGCCAGCAGCTTAGCACTAGCGGGGGCCTTGAGCTCCTACAATGAGCAGTTCTTC
CDR3: CASSLALAGALSSYNEQFF